The T cell receptor (beta chain) described here comes from a study of T-cell memory formation after mild COVID-19. Findings and limits, study-wide: A balance of CD4 and CD8 characterized clones contracting day 15 to 85, whereas later expanders leaned CD4+. Pre-infection memory contained some responding clones, which suggested that cross-reactive memory had joined. Of the contracting clones, CD4+ ones lay mainly in CM and EM, and CD8+ ones in EMRA.

In regard to this clonotype: What it binds is not known.

This CDR3 has 13 residues. The V end lost 2 bases, the J end lost 5 bases, and 9 bases lay between the germline ends. Germline assignment: CDR1 MNHEY and CDR2 SMNVEV (reference sequence). UMIs and sample barcodes were carried by the TCR alpha and TCR beta cDNA libraries that 5'RACE produced using constant-segment primers. TCRdb ran MiXCR on the 5' RACE reads and lists one entry per CDR3 protein. Here the sample spans 340,000 or so distinct CDR3 sequences, roughly 13% being singletons. The receptor comes from a man between 18 and 29 years old who had mild COVID-19 (a few samples of this study predate the infection). Cell type and time point are not known. The sample was PBMCs or a T cell subset sorted from them (not recorded which). The chain links TRBV27 to TRBJ2-5; TRBD2 might be the D (6 bases). CDR3 in DNA: TGTGCCAGCAGTTTACCGGGGACTGAGACCCAGTACTTC. It codes for CASSLPGTETQYF.